Each of the 31 T cell receptor beta chains below was sequenced from the same sample in a study of beta chain features in type 1 diabetes. Expressed TCRB transcripts got sequenced, as all isolated RNA was reverse transcribed. Clones were read by immunoSEQ multiplex PCR, and TCRdb kept only the in-frame ones, dropping some. The sample lists about 660,000 clones, 11% to 15% occurring once. General study findings and limits: Across all four CD4+ subsets, people with type 1 diabetes showed modestly shorter TCRB CDR3s.

Their recognized antigens are unknown. Specimen: naive CD4+ T cells from blood. Every receptor here comes from a man between 18 and 29 years old with type 1 diabetes.

The V call is TRBV7-9, the J call TRBJ1-2, with D uncertain. Trimming cost V 5 bases and J 0 bases, with 10 bases left between them. Germline CDR1 and CDR2: SEHNR and FQNEAQ (reference sequence). The CDR3 covers 14 residues. The CDR3, as DNA: TGTGCCAGCAGCCTTGCCCATCCTAACTATGGCTACACCTTC. Encoded protein: CASSLAHPNYGYTF.

CDR3 loop: CSVGATANTGELFF. The CDR3 coding sequence is TGCAGCGTTGGAGCTACAGCAAACACCGGGGAGCTGTTTTTT. The chain links TRBV29-1 to TRBJ2-2; D is unclear. The CDR3 totals 14 residues. Trimming removed 4 bases at V and 2 bases at J, with 11 bases between. Germline CDR1 SQVTM, CDR2 ANQGSEA.

This rearrangement joins TRBV5-4 to TRBJ2-7; D is ambiguous. The CDR3 loop spans 12 amino acids. The germline V and J ends were trimmed by 1 base and 6 bases, with 8 bases remaining between them. Looked up from germline, CDR1 is SGHNT and CDR2 is YYREEE (reference sequence). CDR3 in amino acids: CASSLSLGEQYF. CDR3 nucleotide sequence: TGTGCCAGCAGCTTGAGTTTGGGCGAGCAGTACTTC.

This clone was observed a handful of times. This rearrangement joins TRBV19 to TRBJ1-1; no clear D gene. The CDR3 has 13 amino acids. Germline CDR1 is LNHDA and CDR2 is SQIVND (reference sequence). With 8 bases removed from V and 2 bases from J, the gap between germline ends came to 12 bases. The CDR3, as DNA: TGTGCCAGTTCAGTCGATACAAACACTGAAGCTTTCTTT. Translated, it gives CASSVDTNTEAFF.

A few counts support this clone. The chain couples TRBV30 to TRBJ1-4; D is unresolved. The V and J ends lost 0 bases and 7 bases respectively, with 3 bases between them. Germline CDR1 reads GTSNPN; CDR2 reads SVGIG (reference sequence). The CDR3 covers 11 residues. Here the CDR3 DNA reads TGTGCCTGGAGTGTACGTGAAAAACTGTTTTTT. Translation: CAWSVREKLFF.

The chain carries TRBV29-1 and TRBJ2-1; 10 bases align to TRBD2. After removal of 6 bases from V and 2 bases from J, the junction contained 4 bases not matched to a gene. The CDR3 totals 14 residues. Germline values: CDR1 SQVTM, CDR2 ANQGSEA. The CDR3 protein is CSVVAGGTYNEQFF. The DNA for the CDR3 is TGCAGCGTAGTAGCGGGGGGTACCTACAATGAGCAGTTCTTC.

The chain uses TRBV2 and TRBJ1-4, with D unresolved. V was clipped by 4 bases and J by 4 bases, with 4 bases between them. CDR1 is SNHLY, CDR2 FYNNEI, per germline. This CDR3 has 12 amino acids. CDR3 in amino acids: CASSGVNEKLFF. The DNA for the CDR3 is TGTGCCAGCAGTGGAGTTAATGAAAAACTGTTTTTT.

The chain carries TRBV18 and TRBJ2-1; 10 bases match TRBD2. Trimming cost V 3 bases and J 9 bases; bases outside gene matches: 11. This CDR3 has 16 residues. The V gene's germline CDR1 is KGHSH and CDR2 LQKENI. The CDR3 DNA sequence: TGTGCCAGCTCACCTTTAGCGGGGGGAGCTTCATCTGAGCAGTTCTTC. Amino acid sequence: CASSPLAGGASSEQFF. The full variable domain, in which reference TRBV18 and TRBJ2-1 provide the parts outside the CDR3, is NAGVMQNPRHLVRRRGQEARLRCSPMKGHSHVYWYRQLPEEGLKFMVYLQKENIIDESGMPKERFSAEFPKEGPSILRIQQVVRGDSAAYFCASSPLAGGASSEQFFGPGTRLTVL.

To note about this clone: This sample includes further DNA sequences coding for the same CDR3. V is TRBV20-1 and J is TRBJ2-5; no definite D call. The CDR3 extends over 9 amino acids. The germline V and J ends were trimmed by 6 bases and 1 base, with 0 bases remaining between them. Germline assignment: CDR1 DFQATT and CDR2 SNEGSKA (reference sequence). CDR3 loop: CSAQETQYF. The CDR3 coding sequence is TGCAGTGCCCAAGAGACCCAGTACTTC.

The chain uses TRBV11-2 and TRBJ2-6; the D is unclear. The length of the CDR3 is 12 residues. Germline assignment: CDR1 SGHAT and CDR2 FQNNGV. Trimming removed 8 bases from V and 5 bases from J, with 7 bases in between. CDR3 loop: CASHLWANVLTF. The CDR3 DNA reads as TGTGCCAGCCACCTGTGGGCCAACGTCCTGACTTTC.

The chain uses TRBV30 and TRBJ1-1; D ambiguous. This CDR3 comprises 14 residues. Trimming shortened V by 3 bases and J by 0 bases, and 11 bases separated the two germline ends. Germline V CDR1 and CDR2: GTSNPN, SVGIG (reference sequence). CDR3 amino acids: CAWSRLHLNTEAFF. The CDR3 DNA sequence: TGTGCCTGGAGCAGGCTGCACCTGAACACTGAAGCTTTCTTT.

The gene calls are TRBV7-2 and TRBJ1-6; 9 bases map to TRBD1. Trimming removed 5 bases from V and 6 bases from J; junction bases left unmatched: 8. This CDR3 has 16 amino acids. The germline V gene encodes CDR1 SGHTA and CDR2 FQGNSA. The CDR3 region has the DNA TGTGCCAGCAGCGCCCAACCGGGACAGGGTAATTCACCCCTCCACTTT. Translation: CASSAQPGQGNSPLHF.

This chain uses TRBV7-3 with TRBJ2-7; D not certain. V lost 1 base to trimming and J lost 4 bases, with 2 bases between them. In germline, CDR1 is SGHTA, CDR2 FQGTGA. This CDR3 region has 11 residues. Here the CDR3 DNA reads TGTGCCAGCAGCTTAAATTACGAGCAGTACTTC. Its translation: CASSLNYEQYF.

This chain links TRBV19 with TRBJ1-1; D ambiguous. This CDR3 is built from 15 residues. Trimming stripped 6 bases from V and 8 bases from J, with 22 bases between. Germline V gene data show CDR1 as LNHDA and CDR2 as SQIVND (reference sequence). CDR3 residues: CASSRQAGVSGEAFF. The CDR3 coding sequence is TGTGCCAGTAGCCGTCAAGCAGGCGTAAGTGGGGAAGCTTTCTTT.

This clone was seen more than once but under ten times. The chain uses TRBV15 and TRBJ1-2; D uncertain. Looked up from germline, CDR1 is LNHNV and CDR2 is YYDKDF (reference sequence). V shed 0 bases and J shed 6 bases, with 11 bases lying between them. The length of the CDR3 is 14 residues. The CDR3 region is CATSRDRGSNGYTF. CDR3 DNA sequence: TGTGCCACCAGCAGAGATCGAGGGTCGAATGGCTACACCTTC.

The rearrangement uses TRBV19 and TRBJ2-5; 9 nucleotides agree with TRBD1. V dropped 6 bases and J dropped 2; count of bases not matched to a gene: 4. CDR1 and CDR2 from the germline V gene are LNHDA and SQIVND (reference sequence). The CDR3 runs 14 residues. DNA for the CDR3: TGTGCCAGTAGCCGGACAGGGGAGCAAGAGACCCAGTACTTC. It specifies CASSRTGEQETQYF.

The V and J genes are TRBV7-9 and TRBJ2-7; a possible D gene is TRBD2 (6 bases). The V end lost 5 bases, the J end lost 9 bases, and 17 bases lay between the germline ends. This CDR3 is 13 amino acids long. Germline CDR1 SEHNR, CDR2 FQNEAQ (reference sequence). CDR3 sequence (DNA): TGTGCCAGCAGCCGGGACTCTCCTACGATGCAGTACTTC. This sequence encodes CASSRDSPTMQYF.

This clone came up a few times. The chain couples TRBV5-1 to TRBJ2-3; no reliable D call. CDR1 and CDR2 (germline): SGHRS, YFSETQ. This CDR3 spans 13 amino acids. Between the trimmed V and J ends, which lost 4 bases and 0 bases, there was a span of 6 bases. The CDR3 sequence is CASSGPSTDTQYF. The CDR3 nucleotides are TGCGCCAGCAGCGGTCCTAGCACAGATACGCAGTATTTT.

The rearrangement joins TRBV28 to TRBJ1-2; D remains unclear. The CDR3 length is 11 residues. Per germline, CDR1 MDHEN and CDR2 SYDVKM. V shed 10 bases and J shed 5 bases, with 11 bases lying between them. CDR3: CATSTQYGYTF. CDR3 nucleotide sequence: TGTGCCACCTCGACTCAGTATGGCTACACCTTC.

This clone was observed a few times. V usage is TRBV4-3 and J usage is TRBJ2-7; no firm D call. The CDR3 is made up of 15 amino acids. The V end lost 0 bases, the J end lost 4 bases, and 13 bases lay between the germline ends. Germline V lookup: CDR1 LGHNA, CDR2 YSLEER. The CDR3 region is CASSQENSEVYEQYF. Here the CDR3 DNA reads TGCGCCAGCAGCCAAGAGAACAGCGAGGTATACGAGCAGTACTTC.

This clone was seen a handful of times. The V call is TRBV11-3, the J call TRBJ2-6; the match to TRBD1 covers 7 bases. The CDR3 length is 16 residues. V lost 4 bases, J lost 2 bases, and 5 bases stayed unmatched. CDR1 is SGHNT and CDR2 is YENEEA in the germline V gene. CDR3 sequence reads: CASSSGQGAGANVLTF. The CDR3 DNA reads as TGTGCCAGCAGCTCCGGCCAGGGGGCTGGGGCCAACGTCCTGACTTTC.

The chain carries TRBV7-9 and TRBJ2-2; D is ambiguous. Trimming removed 8 bases from V and 4 bases from J, with 8 bases in between. The CDR3 loop spans 12 amino acids. The germline V gene has CDR1 SEHNR and CDR2 FQNEAQ (reference sequence). Here the CDR3 DNA reads TGTGCCAGCGGGCCAAGCACCGGGGAGCTGTTTTTT. Its translation is CASGPSTGELFF.

This clone was detected a few times. The chain links TRBV30 to TRBJ2-2, with TRBD2 identical over 12 bases. V lost 2 bases to trimming and J lost 5 bases; unmatched junction nucleotides: 3. CDR3 length: 15 amino acids. Per the germline V gene, CDR1 is GTSNPN and CDR2 is SVGIG (reference sequence). The CDR3 region is CAWSQTSGGTGELFF. CDR3 sequence (DNA): TGTGCCTGGAGTCAAACTAGCGGGGGGACCGGGGAGCTGTTTTTT.

This clone has only a few counts. The gene calls are TRBV20-1 and TRBJ2-2; D uncertain. Germline values: CDR1 DFQATT, CDR2 SNEGSKA (reference sequence). The CDR3 loop spans 11 amino acids. V dropped 5 bases and J dropped 6 bases, with 7 bases sitting between them. The CDR3 loop reads CSAGNPGELFF. The CDR3 DNA sequence: TGCAGTGCTGGGAATCCCGGGGAGCTGTTTTTT.

The J gene is TRBJ1-2, the V gene TRBV27, with TRBD1 as a possible D gene (5 bases). This CDR3 has 14 amino acids. Germline V gene data show CDR1 as MNHEY and CDR2 as SMNVEV (reference sequence). Trimming removed 2 bases from V and 0 bases from J, with 7 bases in between. CDR3 bases: TGTGCCAGCAGTTTACAGGGACCTAACTATGGCTACACCTTC. Translation: CASSLQGPNYGYTF.

The chain has TRBV30 and TRBJ1-2, with D possibly being TRBD1 (5 bases). V was cut by 3 bases and J by 6 bases, with 17 bases left in between. The CDR3 length is 14 residues. Looked up from germline, CDR1 is GTSNPN and CDR2 is SVGIG (reference sequence). CDR3 sequence: CAWSRSGGEDGYTF. Written as DNA, the CDR3 is TGTGCCTGGAGCCGGAGCGGGGGAGAGGATGGCTACACCTTC. Supplemented by reference TRBV30 and TRBJ1-2, the full variable domain reads SQTIHQWPATLVQPVGSPLSLECTVEGTSNPNLYWYRQAAGRGLQLLFYSVGIGQISSEVPQNLSASRPQDRQFILSSKKLLLSDSGFYLCAWSRSGGEDGYTFGSGTRLTVV.

This clone turned up a few times. CDR3 protein: CSAPQGNEQYF. The CDR3 nucleotides read TGCAGTGCTCCACAGGGGAACGAGCAGTACTTC. The V gene is TRBV20-1, the J gene TRBJ2-7; 7 nucleotides agree with TRBD1. V lost 5 bases, J lost 5 bases, and 3 bases stayed unmatched. This CDR3 has 11 amino acids. Germline CDR1 DFQATT, CDR2 SNEGSKA (reference sequence).

The chain is built from TRBV23-1 and TRBJ2-3; D is unclear. TRBV23-1 is marked as an open reading frame, function uncertain. The V and J ends lost 2 bases and 1 base respectively, with 13 bases between them. The CDR3 contains 16 residues. In DNA, the CDR3 is TGCGCCAGCAGTCAAACTGCCGGACGGGGCACAGATACGCAGTATTTT. This encodes CASSQTAGRGTDTQYF.

This clone was counted a few times. At the DNA level, this CDR3 is encoded by other sequences in the same sample as well. V and J are TRBV18 and TRBJ2-3, with TRBD2 as a possible D gene (5 bases). The CDR3 runs 14 residues. Germline V CDR1 and CDR2: KGHSH, LQKENI. The germline V and J ends were trimmed by 3 bases and 0 bases, with 7 bases remaining between them. Here the CDR3 reads CASSPGDSTDTQYF. CDR3 coding DNA: TGTGCCAGCTCACCCGGGGATAGCACAGATACGCAGTATTTT.

This rearrangement joins TRBV18 to TRBJ2-1; tentatively, D is TRBD2 (5 bases). The CDR3 is made up of 12 amino acids. Trimming stripped 3 bases from V and 7 bases from J, with 7 bases between. Germline-derived CDR1 and CDR2 are KGHSH and LQKENI. The CDR3 protein is CASSPRENEQFF. The CDR3, as DNA: TGTGCCAGCTCACCGAGGGAGAATGAGCAGTTCTTC.

The chain carries TRBV2 and TRBJ2-7; no definite D call. The CDR3 runs to 12 residues. Germline lookup yields CDR1 SNHLY and CDR2 FYNNEI. V lost 3 bases and J lost 2, with 5 bases in between. The CDR3 DNA reads TGTGCCAGCAGTGACACCACCTACGAGCAGTACTTC. Encoded protein: CASSDTTYEQYF.